The 10 T cell receptor beta chains below come from one sample, sequenced in a study of human T cells and chemical hapten exposure. Each CDR3 protein gets one entry after TCRdb re-called the RACE reads with MiXCR. The sample includes about 340,000 distinct CDR3 sequences, approximately 6.3% of them seen just once. Time point described: patch test 1, 2 weeks after DPC sensitization. Treatment of the sample: therapeutic diphenylcyclopropenone sensitization with weekly scalp DPC. The starting material was whole blood, obtained in connection with sensitization to the hapten diphenylcyclopropenone (DPC). The source of these receptors is a woman aged 18 to 35 with alopecia areata. Some clones in this sample may be carry-over from other donors' samples.

This clonotype has a count of ten or more. V usage is TRBV7-2 and J usage is TRBJ2-1; tentatively, D is TRBD1 or TRBD2 (5 bases each). This CDR3 is 15 amino acids long. The V gene's germline CDR1 is SGHTA and CDR2 FQGNSA. V lost 8 bases to trimming and J lost 7 bases, with 21 bases between them. The CDR3 sequence: CASARDRNSYNEQFF. In DNA, the CDR3 is TGTGCCAGCGCTCGGGACCGCAATTCGTATAATGAGCAGTTCTTC.

For the CDR3, the DNA is TGCAGTGCTAGAGACGCCGGGACAGGCGCCTACAATGAGCAGTTCTTC. It codes for CSARDAGTGAYNEQFF. The V gene is TRBV20-1, the J gene TRBJ2-1, with 8 bases aligning to TRBD1. This CDR3 is 16 amino acids long. V shed 0 bases and J 2 bases; nucleotides not matched to a gene: 6. Germline V gene data show CDR1 as DFQATT and CDR2 as SNEGSKA (reference sequence).

The chain links TRBV20-1 to TRBJ2-3, with 8 bases aligning to TRBD2. The V and J ends lost 0 bases and 4 bases, in that order; junction bases with no gene match: 6. CDR1 DFQATT and CDR2 SNEGSKA come from the germline V gene (reference sequence). This CDR3 region has 15 residues. CDR3 protein: CSARDGARGADTQYF. In DNA, the CDR3 is TGCAGTGCTAGAGATGGAGCGCGGGGGGCAGATACGCAGTATTTT.

The chain joins TRBV12-3 or TRBV12-4 to TRBJ2-3; 9 positions agree with TRBD2. The CDR3 is 18 amino acids. V lost 4 bases, J lost 2 bases, and 13 bases stayed unmatched. In DNA form, the CDR3 reads TGTGCCAGCAGTTCAAGGCGGGGGGGCCGATTTTACACAGATACGCAGTATTTT. It is translated as CASSSRRGGRFYTDTQYF.

This clonotype was picked up a small number of times. The chain carries TRBV10-3 and TRBJ2-3; 8 bases are a match to TRBD2. The germline gives CDR1 ENHRY, CDR2 SYGVKD. V lost 8 bases and J lost 0; bases outside the gene matches: 10. The CDR3 contains 16 residues. CDR3 region: CAIQEARGASTDTQYF. The DNA for the CDR3 is TGTGCCATCCAAGAGGCGCGGGGGGCGAGCACAGATACGCAGTATTTT.

The table lists this clonotype with a few counts. The chain links TRBV11-2 to TRBJ2-2; D tentatively reads TRBD1 or TRBD2 (5 bases each). Germline V CDR1 and CDR2: SGHAT, FQNNGV. This CDR3 comprises 13 residues. V was pared by 8 bases and J by 6 bases, with 13 bases between. The CDR3 is CASPKGDAGELFF. The CDR3 DNA reads as TGTGCCAGCCCGAAAGGGGACGCCGGGGAGCTGTTTTTT.

This clonotype was found many times. This chain's CDR3 is CASSGSIRQGGTSTDTQYF. The CDR3 bases are TGTGCCAGCAGCGGATCGATACGACAAGGGGGCACTAGCACAGATACGCAGTATTTT. The chain employs TRBV11-2 and TRBJ2-3, with TRBD1 identical over 7 bases. Germline CDR1 is SGHAT and CDR2 is FQNNGV. The length of the CDR3 is 19 residues. J lost 0 bases, V lost 5 bases, and 17 bases had no gene match.

This clonotype was observed a few times. The chain has TRBV29-1 and TRBJ2-2; D not certain. Germline lookup yields CDR1 SQVTM and CDR2 ANQGSEA. The V end lost 4 bases, the J end lost 0 bases, and 9 bases lay between the germline ends. The CDR3 is made up of 14 amino acids. CDR3 in DNA: TGCAGCGTTGTACGAGGTTCGAACACCGGGGAGCTGTTTTTT. It yields the protein CSVVRGSNTGELFF.

As to this clonotype: This could be a read error, since a much larger clone is one nucleotide away. The chain joins TRBV4-1 to TRBJ2-2; TRBD2 is a possible D gene (5 bases). Between the trimmed V and J ends, which lost 5 bases and 6 bases, there was a span of 13 bases. CDR1 and CDR2 (germline): MGHRA, YSYEKL. This CDR3 spans 14 amino acids. The CDR3 DNA sequence: TGCGCCAGCAGCTTAGCGAGGTCTCCCGGGGAGCTGTTTTTT. This codes for CASSLARSPGELFF.

This clonotype came up a few times. The chain uses TRBV4-3 and TRBJ1-4, with 8 bases fitting TRBD1. Germline-derived CDR1 and CDR2 are LGHNA and YSLEER. CDR3 length: 18 residues. V was pared by 0 bases and J by 3 bases, with 9 bases of the junction left unmatched. This CDR3 is CASSQDYFGQGPNEKLFF. DNA of the CDR3: TGCGCCAGCAGCCAAGATTATTTCGGACAGGGACCTAATGAAAAACTGTTTTTT.